Listed below are T cell receptor beta chains from one sample, sequenced in a study of T cell responses to AZD1222 COVID-19 vaccine. Only in-frame clones appear in the TCRdb table, and some are missing; sequencing was by immunoSEQ multiplex PCR. The sample lists roughly 110,000 clones, around 90% occurring once. The sequencing here drew on peripheral blood, taken on day 0 of AZD1222 vaccination. These receptors all come from an adult in good health. Each CDR3 is given with its conserved first and last residue. The D gene is left open where the match is weak. Not all rows give a size; the values are once, few, many and, for expanded clones, a class.

d_call j_call clone_size v_call cdr3_aa cdr3_nt
- TRBJ1-2 - TRBV2 CVIWSNYGYTF TGTGTCATTTGGAGCAATTATGGCTACACCTTC
- TRBJ1-6 - TRBV6-2/TRBV6-3 CASSYSGRTNNSPLHF TGTGCCAGCAGTTACTCGGGCAGGACCAATAATTCACCCCTCCACTTT
- TRBJ1-3 - TRBV11-2 CASSLLRWQGGNTIYF TGTGCCAGCAGCCTTCTCCGGTGGCAGGGCGGAAACACCATATATTTT
- TRBJ2-3 - TRBV10-3 CAIKGVSTDTQYF TGTGCCATCAAGGGCGTAAGCACAGATACGCAGTATTTT
- TRBJ2-3 - TRBV9 CASSARTLDTQYF TGTGCCAGCAGCGCCCGTACCTTGGATACGCAGTATTTT
- TRBJ1-5 once TRBV15 CATRGTTDQPQHF TGTGCCACCAGAGGGACAACCGATCAGCCCCAGCATTTT
- TRBJ2-3 - TRBV2 CASSDTTGGRDTQYF TGTGCCAGCAGTGATACTACGGGGGGCCGTGATACGCAGTATTTT
TRBD1 TRBJ2-6 once TRBV4-3 CASSQDLDRGSSGANVLTF TGCGCCAGCAGCCAAGATTTGGACAGGGGGAGCTCTGGGGCCAACGTCCTGACTTTC
- TRBJ2-1 - TRBV11-2 CASSLVGGGASNEQFF TGTGCCAGCAGCTTAGTTGGCGGGGGCGCTTCCAATGAGCAGTTCTTC
- TRBJ2-3 - TRBV10-3 CAISDHRETTDTQYF TGTGCCATCAGTGATCACAGGGAGACCACAGATACGCAGTATTTT
TRBD1 TRBJ2-1 - TRBV19 CASSTSSWDRDSYNEQFF TGTGCCAGTAGTACCTCGTCTTGGGACAGGGACTCCTACAATGAGCAGTTCTTC
TRBD1 TRBJ1-2 - TRBV10-3 CAISEPDRDYGYTF TGTGCCATCAGTGAGCCGGACAGGGACTATGGCTACACCTTC
- TRBJ1-2 many TRBV7-2 CASSLMTANYGYTF TGTGCCAGCAGCTTAATGACAGCTAACTATGGCTACACCTTC
- TRBJ1-2 - TRBV5-3 CAFTADRDYGYTF TGTGCGTTCACGGCCGACCGGGATTATGGCTACACCTTC
- TRBJ2-3 - TRBV30 CAWSLGHTTDTQYF TGTGCCTGGAGTTTGGGACATACGACAGATACGCAGTATTTT
TRBD1 TRBJ1-3 - TRBV5-1 CASSQGTGSGNTIYF TGCGCCAGCAGCCAAGGGACAGGCTCTGGAAACACCATATATTTT
- TRBJ2-7 - TRBV30 CAWSVEGWEQYF TGTGCCTGGAGTGTAGAAGGGTGGGAGCAGTACTTC
TRBD2 TRBJ2-5 - TRBV2 CASRDLAVQETQYF TGTGCCAGCAGGGATCTAGCGGTCCAAGAGACCCAGTACTTC
- TRBJ1-2 - TRBV27 CASSQRQDIGYTF TGTGCCAGCAGCCAGAGACAGGATATTGGCTACACCTTC
- TRBJ1-6 - TRBV7-6 CASSFLAGEDNSPLHF TGTGCCAGCAGCTTCTTGGCCGGGGAGGATAATTCACCCCTCCACTTT
- TRBJ2-7 - TRBV7-3 CASSLIPGITYEQYF TGTGCCAGCAGCTTAATACCCGGAATAACCTACGAGCAGTACTTC
TRBD2 TRBJ2-1 - TRBV5-1 CASSEGTSGGAFEQFF TGCGCCAGCAGCGAAGGGACTAGCGGGGGGGCCTTTGAGCAGTTCTTC
TRBD2 TRBJ2-1 - TRBV14 CASRSGTSGYNEQFF TGTGCCAGCAGATCCGGGACTAGCGGGTACAATGAGCAGTTCTTC
TRBD2 TRBJ2-7 - TRBV6-5 CASSYSVAGGPGEQYF TGTGCCAGCAGTTACTCGGTAGCGGGGGGGCCGGGGGAGCAGTACTTC
- TRBJ2-7 - TRBV19 CASKRVQPNYEQYF TGTGCCAGTAAAAGGGTACAGCCGAATTACGAGCAGTACTTC
- TRBJ2-3 - TRBV27 CASSFQGPDTQYF TGTGCCAGCAGTTTTCAGGGCCCAGATACGCAGTATTTT
- TRBJ2-7 - TRBV19 CASRMEATYEQYF TGTGCCAGTAGGATGGAGGCGACCTACGAGCAGTACTTC
- TRBJ1-4 - TRBV9 CASSVAPDGAYEKLFF TGTGCCAGCAGCGTAGCCCCAGACGGGGCTTATGAAAAACTGTTTTTT
- TRBJ1-1 - TRBV13 CASSLRRYTEAFF TGTGCCAGCAGCCTGAGGCGATACACTGAAGCTTTCTTT
- TRBJ1-6 - TRBV7-6 CASSSAINTNSPLHF TGTGCCAGCAGCTCAGCGATTAATACTAATTCACCCCTCCACTTT
- TRBJ1-6 few TRBV19 CASSNNRDTTRSPLHF TGTGCCAGTAGTAACAACCGGGATACCACTAGATCACCCCTCCACTTT
- TRBJ2-7 - TRBV12-3/TRBV12-4 CASSFEWYEQYF TGTGCCAGCAGTTTCGAGTGGTACGAGCAGTACTTC
TRBD1 TRBJ2-7 - TRBV7-9 CASSLYGTGAYEQYF TGTGCCAGCAGCTTATATGGGACAGGGGCCTACGAGCAGTACTTC
TRBD1 TRBJ1-4 - TRBV19 CASSISTGIGEKLFF TGTGCCAGTAGTATCTCGACAGGGATAGGTGAAAAACTGTTTTTT
TRBD1 TRBJ1-6 - TRBV25-1 CASSLPARQGRASPLHF TGTGCCAGCAGTTTACCCGCTAGACAGGGAAGGGCTTCACCCCTCCACTTT
TRBD1 TRBJ1-1 once TRBV6-5 CASSLQQGAGEAFF TGTGCCAGCAGTCTACAACAGGGGGCAGGTGAAGCTTTCTTT
- TRBJ2-1 - TRBV2 CASKYLGANEQFF TGTGCCAGCAAATACCTGGGGGCGAATGAGCAGTTCTTC
- TRBJ1-5 few TRBV21-1 CASSTTGQHRDQPQHF TGTGCCAGCAGCACAACGGGACAGCACAGGGATCAGCCCCAGCATTTT
TRBD1 TRBJ1-1 - TRBV30 CAWSTTGGTEAFF TGTGCCTGGAGTACGACAGGGGGCACTGAAGCTTTCTTT
- TRBJ1-2 - TRBV6-2/TRBV6-3 CASSSRSAGGYTF TGTGCCAGCAGTTCCCGATCGGCCGGTGGCTACACCTTC
TRBD2 TRBJ2-5 - TRBV6-2/TRBV6-3 CASSKPSGGTGTQYF TGTGCCAGCAGTAAACCTAGCGGGGGGACAGGGACCCAGTACTTC
- TRBJ2-2 - TRBV7-2 CASSLAGGPVGELFF TGTGCCAGCAGCTTAGCGGGGGGGCCAGTCGGGGAGCTGTTTTTT
- TRBJ1-2 - TRBV15 CATSRVISSVWGYTF TGTGCCACCAGCAGAGTCATATCCTCGGTCTGGGGCTACACCTTC
- TRBJ1-1 - TRBV5-1 CASSLAQGMNTEAFF TGCGCCAGCAGCTTGGCCCAGGGGATGAACACTGAAGCTTTCTTT
- TRBJ2-1 - TRBV20-1 CSAPGYNEQFF TGCAGTGCTCCGGGTTACAATGAGCAGTTCTTC
TRBD1 TRBJ1-1 - TRBV13 CATARDRGRVGRYTEAFF TGTGCCACCGCTCGGGACAGGGGGCGAGTAGGGCGGTACACTGAAGCTTTCTTT
- TRBJ1-2 - TRBV4-3 CASSQPGRGDYGYTF TGCGCCAGCAGCCAACCTGGGAGGGGGGACTATGGCTACACCTTC
- TRBJ1-2 once TRBV7-9 CASTSFGAYSLGYTF TGTGCCAGCACCTCCTTCGGGGCCTACTCCTTGGGCTACACCTTC
- TRBJ1-1 - TRBV19 CASSQLGNTEAFF TGTGCCAGTAGCCAGTTAGGAAACACTGAAGCTTTCTTT
- TRBJ1-4 - TRBV6-5 CASRVEGTNEKLFF TGTGCCAGCAGGGTCGAGGGAACTAATGAAAAACTGTTTTTT
- TRBJ2-7 - TRBV30 CAWSVLGRVGEQYF TGTGCCTGGAGTGTACTTGGCAGGGTGGGCGAGCAGTACTTC
TRBD1 TRBJ1-2 - TRBV30 CAWSPPRDSLLFYGYTF TGTGCCTGGAGTCCGCCCCGGGACAGCTTATTATTCTATGGCTACACCTTC
TRBD1 TRBJ1-5 once TRBV6-5 CASSTRQGTSQPQHF TGTGCCAGCAGTACCCGACAGGGGACCAGTCAGCCCCAGCATTTT
- TRBJ1-1 - TRBV5-1 CASSPQGARDTEAFF TGCGCCAGCAGCCCTCAAGGGGCGCGGGACACTGAAGCTTTCTTT
TRBD2 TRBJ2-7 - TRBV11-2 CASSFGVLAVSLYEQYF TGTGCCAGCAGCTTCGGGGTACTAGCGGTTTCCCTCTACGAGCAGTACTTC